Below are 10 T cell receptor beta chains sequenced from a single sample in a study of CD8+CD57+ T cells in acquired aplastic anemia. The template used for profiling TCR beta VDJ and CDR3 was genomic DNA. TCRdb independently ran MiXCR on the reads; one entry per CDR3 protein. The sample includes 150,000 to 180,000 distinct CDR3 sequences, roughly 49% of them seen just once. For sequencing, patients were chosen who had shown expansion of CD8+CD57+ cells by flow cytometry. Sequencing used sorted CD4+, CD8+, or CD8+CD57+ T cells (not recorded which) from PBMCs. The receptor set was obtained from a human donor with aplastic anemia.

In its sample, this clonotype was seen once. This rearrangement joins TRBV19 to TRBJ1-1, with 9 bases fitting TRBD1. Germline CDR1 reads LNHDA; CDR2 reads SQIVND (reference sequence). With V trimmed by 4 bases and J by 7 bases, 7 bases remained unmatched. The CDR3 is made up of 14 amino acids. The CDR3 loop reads CASSTYRGQVEAFF. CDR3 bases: TGTGCCAGTAGTACGTACAGGGGGCAGGTTGAAGCTTTCTTT.

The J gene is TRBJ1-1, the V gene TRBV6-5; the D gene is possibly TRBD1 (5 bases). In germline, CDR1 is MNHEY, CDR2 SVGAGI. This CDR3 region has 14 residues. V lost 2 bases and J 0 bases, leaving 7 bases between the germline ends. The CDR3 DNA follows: TGTGCCAGCAGTTACGCAGGGTTGAACACTGAAGCTTTCTTT. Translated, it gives CASSYAGLNTEAFF.

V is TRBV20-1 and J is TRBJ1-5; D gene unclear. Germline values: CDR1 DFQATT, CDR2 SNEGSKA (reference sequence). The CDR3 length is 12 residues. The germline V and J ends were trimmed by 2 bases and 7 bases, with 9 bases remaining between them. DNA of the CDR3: TGCAGTGCTAGATCTGGCGGCCAGCCCCAGCATTTT. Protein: CSARSGGQPQHF.

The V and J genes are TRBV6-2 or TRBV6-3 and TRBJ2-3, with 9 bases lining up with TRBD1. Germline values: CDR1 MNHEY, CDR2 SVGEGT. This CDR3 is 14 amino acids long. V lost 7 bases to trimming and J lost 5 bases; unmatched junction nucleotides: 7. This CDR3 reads CASTLQGAIDTQYF. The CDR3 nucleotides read TGTGCCAGCACATTACAGGGGGCTATAGATACGCAGTATTTT.

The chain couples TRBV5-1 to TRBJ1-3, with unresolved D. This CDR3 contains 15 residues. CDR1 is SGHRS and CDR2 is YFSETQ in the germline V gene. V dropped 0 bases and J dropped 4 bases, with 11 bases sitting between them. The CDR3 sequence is CASSLEGSRGNTIYF. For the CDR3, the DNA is TGCGCCAGCAGCTTGGAAGGGAGTCGGGGAAACACCATATATTTT.

The CDR3 protein is CAISESSNQPQHF. The CDR3, as DNA: TGTGCCATCAGTGAGTCAAGCAATCAGCCCCAGCATTTT. This chain links TRBV10-3 with TRBJ1-5; D is unclear. Trimming removed 0 bases at V and 1 base at J, with 1 base between. From germline, CDR1 is ENHRY and CDR2 SYGVKD. The CDR3 is 13 amino acids.

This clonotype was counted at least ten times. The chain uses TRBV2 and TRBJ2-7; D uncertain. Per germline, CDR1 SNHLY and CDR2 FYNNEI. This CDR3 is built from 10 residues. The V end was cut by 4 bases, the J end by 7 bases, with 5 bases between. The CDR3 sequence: CASSGLEQYF. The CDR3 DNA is TGTGCCAGCAGTGGACTGGAGCAGTACTTC.

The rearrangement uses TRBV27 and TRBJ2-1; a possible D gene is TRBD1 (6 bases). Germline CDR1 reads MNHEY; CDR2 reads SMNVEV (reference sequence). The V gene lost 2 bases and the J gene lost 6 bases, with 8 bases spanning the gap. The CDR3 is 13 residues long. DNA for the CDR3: TGTGCCAGCAGTTTAGGGGGCCCCAATGAGCAGTTCTTC. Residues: CASSLGGPNEQFF.

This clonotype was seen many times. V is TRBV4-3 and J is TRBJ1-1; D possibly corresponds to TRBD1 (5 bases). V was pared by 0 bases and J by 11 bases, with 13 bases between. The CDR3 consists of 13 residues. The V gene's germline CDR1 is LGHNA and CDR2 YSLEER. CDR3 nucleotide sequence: TGCGCCAGCAGCCAAGAGCAGGGCCCACAGGCTTTCTTT. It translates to CASSQEQGPQAFF.

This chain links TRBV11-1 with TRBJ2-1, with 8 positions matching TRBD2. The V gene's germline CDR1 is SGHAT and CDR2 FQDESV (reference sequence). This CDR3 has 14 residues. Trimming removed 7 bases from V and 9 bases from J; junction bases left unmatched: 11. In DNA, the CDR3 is TGTGCCAGCAACCGCGGGGGGCAGTTAGGTGAGCAGTTCTTC. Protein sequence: CASNRGGQLGEQFF. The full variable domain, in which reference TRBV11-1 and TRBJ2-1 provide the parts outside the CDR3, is EAEVAQSPRYKITEKSQAVAFWCDPISGHATLYWYRQILGQGPELLVQFQDESVVDDSQLPKDRFSAERLKGVDSTLKIQPAELGDSAMYLCASNRGGQLGEQFFGPGTRLTVL.